Below are 9 T cell receptor beta chains sequenced from a single sample in a study of spatial heterogeneity in lung cancer (dated by TCRdb to between 2018 and 2021). The study at large found these results: The tumor nonsynonymous mutation count correlated with the number of expanded alpha and beta TCRs within the tumor.

No antigen has been identified for these receptors. Per the publication, the time point label means: sample taken at primary tumor resection. Library prep was done by 5' RACE. The sequencer listed for this sample is NextSeq 500. The public sequencing data were trimmed at Q25 with fastp and processed into clonotypes with MiXCR by TCRdb, which kept only in-frame beta chains. Entries that share a CDR3 protein sequence are merged under the most common genes and DNA. For this sample there are fewer than 20,000 distinct CDR3 sequences; 4.5% to 7.5% appear just once. The top ten clonotypes cover 10% of the sample. The sequencing used lung tumor tissue, collected at surgery. These receptor sequences come from a female donor with early-stage non-small cell lung cancer.

This clonotype was seen repeatedly, ten times or more. The size of this beta chain means little, since it is a stray read in a library made for alpha chains. V and J are TRBV19 and TRBJ2-7; D possibly corresponds to TRBD1 (5 bases). The CDR3 totals 13 residues. Germline V gives CDR1 LNHDA, CDR2 SQIVND (reference sequence). V lost 5 bases and J 2 bases, leaving 10 bases between the germline ends. The CDR3 sequence: CASSARVPYEQYF. CDR3 bases: TGTGCCAGTAGTGCCAGGGTTCCCTACGAGCAGTACTTC.

This clonotype was detected many times. As an off-target read in a library built for alpha chains, this beta chain has a frequency of little significance. This chain joins TRBV5-1 and TRBJ1-1, with 7 bases identical to TRBD1. The germline V gene encodes CDR1 SGHRS and CDR2 YFSETQ. The CDR3 has 13 residues. Losses at the gene ends were 4 bases for V and 8 bases for J; bases not matched to a gene: 8. The CDR3 DNA reads TGCGCCAGCAGCGTGACAGGGCCCAGGGAAGCTTTCTTT. This sequence encodes CASSVTGPREAFF.

This clonotype showed up just a few times. A read error is possible here, since a much larger clone lies one base away. The library was built for alpha chains, so this beta chain is an off-target read and its size means little. DNA of the CDR3: TGTGCCAGCAGCCCCAGCTCAGATACGCAGTATTTT. Protein sequence: CASSPSSDTQYF. This chain connects TRBV7-2 to TRBJ2-3; no clear D. CDR3 length: 12 amino acids. Germline values: CDR1 SGHTA, CDR2 FQGNSA. V was trimmed by 5 bases and J by 4 bases, leaving 7 bases between them.

A word on this clonotype: This beta chain appears as a stray read in a library generated for alpha chains; its size is not informative. The J gene is TRBJ2-3, the V gene TRBV29-1; D remains ambiguous. V shed 0 bases and J shed 9 bases, with 10 bases lying between them. Germline CDR1 and CDR2: SQVTM and ANQGSEA. CDR3 length: 12 residues. CDR3 amino acids: CSVEDPSDTQYF. The DNA for the CDR3 is TGCAGCGTTGAAGATCCTAGTGACACGCAGTATTTT.

Note on this clonotype: Because this beta chain is a stray read in a library intended to capture alpha chains, its abundance should not be given much weight. The chain links TRBV24-1 to TRBJ2-5; the match to TRBD2 covers 7 bases. With 0 bases clipped from V and 5 bases from J, the junction kept 8 bases outside the gene matches. The CDR3 is 16 amino acids. Per the germline V gene, CDR1 is KGHDR and CDR2 is SFDVKD. The chain's CDR3 is CATSDLNSGFVETQYF. The CDR3 DNA reads TGTGCCACCAGTGATTTGAATAGCGGGTTCGTTGAGACCCAGTACTTC.

This clonotype appeared many times. For a library built for alpha chains, this beta chain is a stray read; little rests on its size. This chain connects TRBV9 to TRBJ1-1; D gene unclear. This CDR3 is 13 amino acids long. V was clipped by 5 bases and J by 4 bases, with 12 bases between them. Germline CDR1 and CDR2: SGDLS and YYNGEE. The CDR3 coding sequence is TGTGCCAGCAGTGCGGGCCACCCCACTGAAGCTTTCTTT. Its translation: CASSAGHPTEAFF.

This clonotype showed up many times. This beta chain appears as a stray read in a library generated for alpha chains; its size is not informative. The CDR3 DNA reads TGTGCCAGCAGCTTTTATGAGAACACTGAAGCTTTCTTT. This codes for CASSFYENTEAFF. J is TRBJ1-1 and V is TRBV7-9; D remains ambiguous. The CDR3 extends over 13 amino acids. The germline V and J ends were trimmed by 3 bases and 1 base, with 6 bases remaining between them. Germline V gives CDR1 SEHNR, CDR2 FQNEAQ (reference sequence).

This clonotype was observed at least ten times. This beta chain is off target for a library built for alpha chains, so its abundance means little. The chain couples TRBV4-2 to TRBJ2-5, with a possible D match to TRBD1 (6 bases). V gave up 4 bases and J gave up 3 bases, with 6 bases separating them. Germline lookup yields CDR1 LGHNA and CDR2 YNFKEQ. The length of the CDR3 is 12 residues. The CDR3, as DNA: TGTGCCAGCAGCCGGACAGAAGAGACCCAGTACTTC. Its protein is CASSRTEETQYF.

This clonotype was counted ten times or more. The library was prepared for alpha chains; this beta chain is a stray read, so its frequency means little. The V and J genes are TRBV1 and TRBJ1-2; the table's D call of TRBD1 was not tested on the DNA. TRBV1 is a pseudogene. CDR3 size: 15 residues. CDR3 loop: CTSSQDMDRDYGYTF. The DNA for the CDR3 is TGCACCAGCAGCCAAGATATGGACAGGGACTATGGCTACACCTTC.